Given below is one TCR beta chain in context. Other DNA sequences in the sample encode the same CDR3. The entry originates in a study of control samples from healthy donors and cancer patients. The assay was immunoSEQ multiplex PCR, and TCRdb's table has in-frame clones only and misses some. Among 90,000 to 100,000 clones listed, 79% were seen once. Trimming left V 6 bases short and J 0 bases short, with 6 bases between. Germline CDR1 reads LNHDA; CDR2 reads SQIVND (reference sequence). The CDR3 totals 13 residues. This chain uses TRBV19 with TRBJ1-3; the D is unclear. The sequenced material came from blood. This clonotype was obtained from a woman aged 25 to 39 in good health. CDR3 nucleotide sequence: TGTGCCAGTAGAAGAGACTCTGGAAACACCATATATTTT. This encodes CASRRDSGNTIYF.